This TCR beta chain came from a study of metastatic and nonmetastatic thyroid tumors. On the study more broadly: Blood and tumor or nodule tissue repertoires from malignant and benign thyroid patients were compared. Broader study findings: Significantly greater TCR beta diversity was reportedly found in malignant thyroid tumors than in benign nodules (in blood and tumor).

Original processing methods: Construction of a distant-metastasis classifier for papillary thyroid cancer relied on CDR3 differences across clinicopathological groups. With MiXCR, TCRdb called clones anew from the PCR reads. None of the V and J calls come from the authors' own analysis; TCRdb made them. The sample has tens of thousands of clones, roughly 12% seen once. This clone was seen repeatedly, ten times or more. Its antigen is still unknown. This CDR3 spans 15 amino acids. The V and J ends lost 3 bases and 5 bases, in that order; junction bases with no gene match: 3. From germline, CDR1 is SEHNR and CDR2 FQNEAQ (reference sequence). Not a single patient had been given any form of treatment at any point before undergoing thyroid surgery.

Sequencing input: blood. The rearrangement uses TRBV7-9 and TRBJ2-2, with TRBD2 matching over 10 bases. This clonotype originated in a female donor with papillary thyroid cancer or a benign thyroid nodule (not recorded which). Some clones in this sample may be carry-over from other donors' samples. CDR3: CASSFLAGVTGELFF. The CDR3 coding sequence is TGTGCCAGCAGCTTCCTAGCGGGAGTTACCGGGGAGCTGTTTTTT. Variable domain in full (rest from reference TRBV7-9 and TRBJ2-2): DTGVSQNPRHKITKRGQNVTFRCDPISEHNRLYWYRQTLGQGPEFLTYFQNEAQLEKSRLLSDRFSAERPKGSFSTLEIQRTEQGDSAMYLCASSFLAGVTGELFFGEGSRLTVL.